This T cell receptor (beta chain) was identified in a study of a mutant IDH1 vaccine in newly diagnosed glioma. About the study: The study started vaccination 4-6 weeks after radiotherapy alone, or with temozolomide cycles.

About this clone itself: Its antigen is as yet unknown.

Generated by immunoSEQ multiplex PCR, the TCRdb table keeps only in-frame clones and is missing some. The data show roughly 130,000 clones, around 80% seen once. The germline gives CDR1 KGHSH, CDR2 LQKENI. This CDR3 contains 15 residues. V shed 4 bases and J 3 bases; nucleotides not matched to a gene: 7. Noted time point: week 11, during vaccination. The study gave 300 ug of mutant IDH1 20-mer peptide per vaccine dose, with topical imiquimod. Donors' newly diagnosed IDH1-mutant WHO grade 3 or 4 astrocytomas lacked nuclear ATRX. J is TRBJ1-1 and V is TRBV18, with 8 bases matching TRBD1. The sample consisted of PBMCs, taken from a glioma patient whose treatment included an IDH1 peptide vaccine. The sequence derives from a man in his forties with glioma. CDR3 loop: CASSLGQGRHTEAFF. CDR3 nucleotide sequence: TGTGCCAGCTCACTTGGACAGGGCCGTCACACTGAAGCTTTCTTT.